The next 21 T cell receptor beta chains were all read from a single sample in a study of shared clonotypes between healthy human individuals. The naive CD8 subset, CD45RO-negative cells positively selected for CCR7, excluded terminally differentiated effector memory CD45RA+ cells. Generated by immunoSEQ multiplex PCR, the TCRdb table keeps only in-frame clones and is missing some. Counted here are around 620,000 clones, 90% to 95% occurring once; the ten biggest clones make up approximately 0.11%. The sequenced sample consisted of naive CD8+ T cells sorted from blood. The receptors here all came from a woman in her 30s in good health.

This chain connects TRBV15 to TRBJ2-5, with TRBD1 identical over 7 bases. Per germline, CDR1 LNHNV and CDR2 YYDKDF (reference sequence). The CDR3 runs to 17 residues. Trimming took 1 base from V and 7 from J; bases not matched to a gene: 15. DNA for the CDR3: TGTGCCACCAGCAGAGGTAAAGACAGGGAGCTTCGGTGGACCCAGTACTTC. Its translation is CATSRGKDRELRWTQYF.

This clone came up once. The J gene is TRBJ2-7, the V gene TRBV28; 8 positions match TRBD2. The germline gives CDR1 MDHEN, CDR2 SYDVKM. J was trimmed by 6 bases and V by 2 bases; bases with no gene match: 15. The CDR3 runs 17 residues. The CDR3 is CASSLLLREGRGGEQYF. The CDR3 bases are TGTGCCAGCAGTTTACTCCTCCGGGAGGGCCGGGGCGGCGAGCAGTACTTC.

The gene calls are TRBV19 and TRBJ2-7; 10 bases map to TRBD1. In germline, CDR1 is LNHDA, CDR2 SQIVND (reference sequence). J was trimmed by 6 bases and V by 3 bases; bases with no gene match: 11. This CDR3 contains 16 residues. CDR3 region: CASSISVGTGVSEQYF. CDR3 in DNA: TGTGCCAGTAGTATTTCGGTAGGGACAGGGGTATCCGAGCAGTACTTC.

This chain links TRBV4-1 with TRBJ1-2; 10 bases fit TRBD1. Germline loops: CDR1 MGHRA, CDR2 YSYEKL. J gave up 8 bases and V 6 bases, and 12 bases lay outside the gene matches. CDR3 length equals 15 residues. The CDR3: CASRGLGTGVEGYTF. CDR3 bases: TGCGCCAGCAGAGGTCTTGGGACAGGGGTGGAAGGCTACACCTTC.

The genes are TRBV9 and TRBJ2-5; D ambiguous. CDR1 SGDLS and CDR2 YYNGEE come from the germline V gene. This CDR3 region has 17 residues. The V end lost 0 bases, the J end lost 2 bases, and 17 bases lay between the germline ends. The CDR3 region is CASSVGSSMPLQETQYF. CDR3 coding DNA: TGTGCCAGCAGCGTAGGGAGCTCTATGCCCCTACAAGAGACCCAGTACTTC.

A single count supports this clone. The V call is TRBV4-1, the J call TRBJ1-1, with TRBD1 matching 7 bases. The CDR3 spans 18 residues. Per the germline V gene, CDR1 is MGHRA and CDR2 is YSYEKL. The V segment lost 2 bases and the J segment 5 bases; nucleotides outside the gene matches: 17. The DNA of the CDR3 is TGCGCCAGCAGCCAACGAAGCAGGGGGTTGGACGAGGGGACTGAAGCTTTCTTT. Protein: CASSQRSRGLDEGTEAFF.

The CDR3, as DNA: TGTGCCAGCAGCTTAGAGGCTAGCGGCTGGGGCGAGCAGTACTTC. It codes for CASSLEASGWGEQYF. The chain joins TRBV7-8 to TRBJ2-7, with TRBD2 identical over 7 bases. The CDR3 contains 15 residues. Germline CDR1 is SGHVS and CDR2 is FQNEAQ. The trim removed 1 base at V and 6 bases at J, leaving 9 bases unmatched. Supplemented by reference TRBV7-8 and TRBJ2-7, the full variable domain reads GAGVSQSPRYKVAKRGQDVALRCDPISGHVSLFWYQQALGQGPEFLTYFQNEAQLDKSGLPSDRFFAERPEGSVSTLKIQRTQQEDSAVYLCASSLEASGWGEQYFGPGTRLTVT.

V and J are TRBV14 and TRBJ2-7; D is perhaps TRBD1 (7 bases). Germline-derived CDR1 and CDR2 are SGHDN and FVKESK. This CDR3 comprises 18 residues. Trimming cost V 0 bases and J 5 bases, with 23 bases left between them. This CDR3 is CASSQDKEGAGVEDEQYF. Written as DNA, the CDR3 is TGTGCCAGCAGCCAAGACAAGGAGGGGGCTGGGGTGGAGGACGAGCAGTACTTC.

The rearrangement uses TRBV5-1 and TRBJ1-1; D is ambiguous. Germline V gene data show CDR1 as SGHRS and CDR2 as YFSETQ. Between the trimmed V and J ends, which lost 4 bases and 3 bases, there was a span of 16 bases. The length of the CDR3 is 15 residues. The CDR3 is CASSPALVADTEAFF. CDR3 sequence (DNA): TGCGCCAGCAGCCCAGCTTTAGTGGCGGACACTGAAGCTTTCTTT.

The chain couples TRBV7-8 to TRBJ2-2; D remains ambiguous. V was pared by 1 base and J by 6 bases, with 6 bases between. Germline CDR1 reads SGHVS; CDR2 reads FQNEAQ. This CDR3 is built from 13 residues. CDR3 sequence (DNA): TGTGCCAGCAGCTTAGTCGGCCCCGGGGAGCTGTTTTTT. This codes for CASSLVGPGELFF.

The rearrangement uses TRBV15 and TRBJ2-1, with TRBD1 identical over 10 bases. The CDR3 loop spans 16 amino acids. Germline loops: CDR1 LNHNV, CDR2 YYDKDF (reference sequence). With 1 base clipped from V and 6 bases from J, the junction kept 6 bases outside the gene matches. This CDR3 reads CATSRGDRGLFNEQFF. Here the CDR3 DNA reads TGTGCCACCAGCAGAGGGGACAGGGGACTATTCAATGAGCAGTTCTTC.

This sequence joins TRBV27 and TRBJ2-3; D not resolved. From germline, CDR1 is MNHEY and CDR2 SMNVEV (reference sequence). The CDR3 loop spans 16 amino acids. The germline V and J ends were trimmed by 0 bases and 0 bases, with 10 bases remaining between them. CDR3 sequence reads: CASSLSTRPSTDTQYF. The CDR3 DNA reads as TGTGCCAGCAGTTTATCTACCCGGCCTAGCACAGATACGCAGTATTTT.

This clone is a singleton in its sample. This chain links TRBV27 with TRBJ1-1, with D uncertain. The germline V and J ends were trimmed by 5 bases and 3 bases, with 13 bases remaining between them. Germline CDR1 and CDR2: MNHEY and SMNVEV (reference sequence). CDR3 size: 14 residues. This CDR3 is CASSPNPRYTEAFF. For the CDR3, the DNA is TGTGCCAGCAGTCCAAACCCCAGATACACTGAAGCTTTCTTT.

The chain uses TRBV4-2 and TRBJ2-2; 10 positions agree with TRBD2. Germline values: CDR1 LGHNA, CDR2 YNFKEQ. The CDR3 length is 16 residues. Germline trimming cut 1 base from V and 5 bases from J; bases unmatched to any gene: 4. Here the CDR3 DNA reads TGTGCCAGCAGCCAAGTAGCGGGAGGAGCAACCGGGGAGCTGTTTTTT. Translated: CASSQVAGGATGELFF.

The chain joins TRBV29-1 to TRBJ2-7; 8 nucleotides agree with TRBD2. J lost 3 bases, V lost 2 bases, and 9 bases had no gene match. The CDR3 totals 15 residues. CDR1 SQVTM and CDR2 ANQGSEA come from the germline V gene. DNA for the CDR3: TGCAGCGTTGAACTTCCTAGCGGGCGAAGCTACGAGCAGTACTTC. The encoded protein is CSVELPSGRSYEQYF.

In regard to this clone: The same CDR3 can be traced to other DNA sequences in this sample. V is TRBV7-9 and J is TRBJ2-1; D gene ambiguous. Between the trimmed V and J ends, which lost 1 base and 6 bases, there was a span of 4 bases. From germline, CDR1 is SEHNR and CDR2 FQNEAQ (reference sequence). The CDR3 has 12 residues. The CDR3 region is CASSLGTNEQFF. DNA of the CDR3: TGTGCCAGCAGCTTAGGTACCAATGAGCAGTTCTTC. Full variable domain (remainder filled in from reference TRBV7-9 and TRBJ2-1): DTGVSQNPRHKITKRGQNVTFRCDPISEHNRLYWYRQTLGQGPEFLTYFQNEAQLEKSRLLSDRFSAERPKGSFSTLEIQRTEQGDSAMYLCASSLGTNEQFFGPGTRLTVL.

This chain connects TRBV7-9 to TRBJ2-7; D gene uncertain. V shed 7 bases and J shed 2 bases, with 15 bases lying between them. The CDR3 extends over 14 amino acids. The V gene's germline CDR1 is SEHNR and CDR2 FQNEAQ (reference sequence). CDR3 nucleotides: TGTGCCAGCACCCACTGGACGGACCCCTACGAGCAGTACTTC. Amino acids: CASTHWTDPYEQYF.

V is TRBV23-1 and J is TRBJ2-5; D is possibly TRBD1 (6 bases). TRBV23-1 is sorted into the ORF group, with uncertain function. V lost 4 bases, J lost 1 base, and 7 bases lay in between. This CDR3 has 13 residues. CDR3 residues: CASSRTAQETQYF. The CDR3 bases are TGCGCCAGCAGTCGGACAGCCCAAGAGACCCAGTACTTC.

The gene calls are TRBV28 and TRBJ1-5; D gene uncertain. This CDR3 contains 14 residues. CDR1 is MDHEN, CDR2 SYDVKM, per germline. V lost 3 bases and J 6 bases, leaving 12 bases between the germline ends. The CDR3 region is CASSFIILRQPQHF. The CDR3 nucleotides read TGTGCCAGCAGTTTCATAATTCTACGTCAGCCCCAGCATTTT.

V usage is TRBV7-8 and J usage is TRBJ1-5; D remains ambiguous. CDR1 and CDR2 (germline): SGHVS, FQNEAQ. The CDR3 has 19 residues. V was shortened by 5 bases and J by 0 bases, with 23 bases between the two germline ends. Here the CDR3 DNA reads TGTGCCAGCAGCAGAAACCGGGATACCGCCACCTATAGCAATCAGCCCCAGCATTTT. It yields the protein CASSRNRDTATYSNQPQHF.

The chain has TRBV4-1 and TRBJ1-1, with 10 bases lining up with TRBD1. CDR1 and CDR2 (germline): MGHRA, YSYEKL. The CDR3 consists of 15 residues. J lost 6 bases, V lost 3 bases, and 7 bases had no gene match. CDR3 in amino acids: CASSQLTGGRPEAFF. DNA of the CDR3: TGCGCCAGCAGCCAGTTGACAGGGGGCAGGCCTGAAGCTTTCTTT.